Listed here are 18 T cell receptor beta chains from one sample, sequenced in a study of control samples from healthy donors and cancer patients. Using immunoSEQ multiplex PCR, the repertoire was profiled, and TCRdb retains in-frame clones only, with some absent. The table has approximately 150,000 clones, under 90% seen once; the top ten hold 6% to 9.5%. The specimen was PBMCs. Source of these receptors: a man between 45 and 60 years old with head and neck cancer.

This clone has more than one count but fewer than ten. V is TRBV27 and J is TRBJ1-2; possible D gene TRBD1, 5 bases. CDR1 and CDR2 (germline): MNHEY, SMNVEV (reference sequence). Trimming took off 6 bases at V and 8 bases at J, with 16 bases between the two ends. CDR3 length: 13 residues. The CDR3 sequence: CASSPIRGDGYTF. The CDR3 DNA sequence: TGTGCCAGCAGCCCGATAAGAGGGGACGGCTACACCTTC.

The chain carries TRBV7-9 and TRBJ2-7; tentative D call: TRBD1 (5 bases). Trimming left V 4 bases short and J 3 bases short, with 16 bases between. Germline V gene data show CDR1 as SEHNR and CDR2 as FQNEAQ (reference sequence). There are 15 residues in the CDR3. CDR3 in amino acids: CASSSTTEILYEQYF. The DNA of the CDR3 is TGTGCCAGCAGCTCCACGACAGAGATTCTCTACGAGCAGTACTTC.

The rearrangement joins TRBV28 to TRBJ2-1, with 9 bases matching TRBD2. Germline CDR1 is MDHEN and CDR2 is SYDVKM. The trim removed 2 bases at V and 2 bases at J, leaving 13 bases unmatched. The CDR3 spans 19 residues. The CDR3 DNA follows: TGTGCCAGCAGTTTACTGACTAGCGGACTGATACCAACCTACAATGAGCAGTTCTTC. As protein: CASSLLTSGLIPTYNEQFF.

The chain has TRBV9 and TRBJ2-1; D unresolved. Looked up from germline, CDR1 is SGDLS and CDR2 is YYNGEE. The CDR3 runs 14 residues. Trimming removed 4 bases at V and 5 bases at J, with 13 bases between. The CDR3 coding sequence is TGTGCCAGCAGCCCGTACGTTGGCCACAATGAGCAGTTCTTC. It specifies CASSPYVGHNEQFF.

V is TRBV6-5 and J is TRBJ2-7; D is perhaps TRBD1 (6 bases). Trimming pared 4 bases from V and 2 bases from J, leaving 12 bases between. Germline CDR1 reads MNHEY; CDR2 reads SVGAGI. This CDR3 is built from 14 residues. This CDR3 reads CASSSTGSAYEQYF. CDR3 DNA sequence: TGTGCCAGCAGTTCTACAGGGTCCGCCTACGAGCAGTACTTC.

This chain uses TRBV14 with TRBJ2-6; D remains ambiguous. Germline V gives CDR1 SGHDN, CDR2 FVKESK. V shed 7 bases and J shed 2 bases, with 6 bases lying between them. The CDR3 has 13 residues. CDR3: CASNPTGANVLTF. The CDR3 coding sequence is TGTGCCAGCAACCCAACTGGGGCCAACGTCCTGACTTTC.

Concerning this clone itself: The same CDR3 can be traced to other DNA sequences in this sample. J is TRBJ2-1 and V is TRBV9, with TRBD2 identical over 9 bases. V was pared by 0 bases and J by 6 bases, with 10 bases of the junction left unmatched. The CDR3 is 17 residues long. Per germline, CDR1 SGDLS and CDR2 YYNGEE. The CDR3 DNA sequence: TGTGCCAGCAGCGTAGGGCTCCGGGCGGGGGGGCTCAATGAGCAGTTCTTC. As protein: CASSVGLRAGGLNEQFF.

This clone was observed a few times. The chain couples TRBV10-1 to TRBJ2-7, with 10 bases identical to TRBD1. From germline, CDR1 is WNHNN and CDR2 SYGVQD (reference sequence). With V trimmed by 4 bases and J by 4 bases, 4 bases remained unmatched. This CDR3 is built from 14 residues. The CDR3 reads CASSGQGAPYEQYF. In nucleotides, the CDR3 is TGCGCCAGCAGTGGACAGGGGGCGCCGTACGAGCAGTACTTC.

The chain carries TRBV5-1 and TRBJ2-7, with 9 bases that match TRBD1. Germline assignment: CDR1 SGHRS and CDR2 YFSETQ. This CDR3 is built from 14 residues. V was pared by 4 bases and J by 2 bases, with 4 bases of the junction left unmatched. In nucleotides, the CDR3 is TGCGCCAGCAGCGCCGGGGACAGGGCCTACGAGCAGTACTTC. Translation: CASSAGDRAYEQYF.

In DNA form, the CDR3 reads TGTGCCAGTAAGGCGGGACACAACTCTTTAAGCTATGGCTACACCTTC. The encoded protein is CASKAGHNSLSYGYTF. The V and J genes are TRBV19 and TRBJ1-2, with a tentative D call TRBD1 (6 bases). Germline assignment: CDR1 LNHDA and CDR2 SQIVND (reference sequence). CDR3 length equals 16 residues. V lost 7 bases and J 4 bases, leaving 22 bases between the germline ends.

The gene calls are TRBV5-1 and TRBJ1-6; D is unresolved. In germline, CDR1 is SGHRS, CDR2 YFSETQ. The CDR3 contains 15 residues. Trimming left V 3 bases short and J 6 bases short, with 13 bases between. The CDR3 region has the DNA TGCGCCAGCAGCTCCCAACCGGGCCTTAATTCACCCCTCCACTTT. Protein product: CASSSQPGLNSPLHF. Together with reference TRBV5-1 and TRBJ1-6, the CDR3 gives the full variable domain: KAGVTQTPRYLIKTRGQQVTLSCSPISGHRSVSWYQQTPGQGLQFLFEYFSETQRNKGNFPGRFSGRQFSNSRSEMNVSTLELGDSALYLCASSSQPGLNSPLHFGNGTRLTVT.

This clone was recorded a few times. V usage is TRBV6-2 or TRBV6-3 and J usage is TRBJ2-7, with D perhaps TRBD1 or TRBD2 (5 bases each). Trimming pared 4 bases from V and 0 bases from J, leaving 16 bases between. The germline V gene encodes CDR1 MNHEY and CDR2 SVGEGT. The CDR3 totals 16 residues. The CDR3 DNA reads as TGTGCCAGCAGTTGGAGAGGGGTCGCGAGCTCCTACGAGCAGTACTTC. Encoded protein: CASSWRGVASSYEQYF.

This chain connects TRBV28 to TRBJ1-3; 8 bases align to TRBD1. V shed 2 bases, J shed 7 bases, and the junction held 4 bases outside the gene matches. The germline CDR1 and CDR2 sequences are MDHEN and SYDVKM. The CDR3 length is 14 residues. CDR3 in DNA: TGTGCCAGCAGTTTACAGGGGGCAGGGAACACCATATATTTT. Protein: CASSLQGAGNTIYF.

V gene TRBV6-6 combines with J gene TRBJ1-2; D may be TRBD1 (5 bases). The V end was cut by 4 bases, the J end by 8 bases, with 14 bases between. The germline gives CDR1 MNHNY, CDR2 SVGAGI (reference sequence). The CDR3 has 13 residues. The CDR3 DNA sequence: TGTGCCAGCAGTTGGGGGGGTTATGAAGGCTACACCTTC. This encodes CASSWGGYEGYTF.

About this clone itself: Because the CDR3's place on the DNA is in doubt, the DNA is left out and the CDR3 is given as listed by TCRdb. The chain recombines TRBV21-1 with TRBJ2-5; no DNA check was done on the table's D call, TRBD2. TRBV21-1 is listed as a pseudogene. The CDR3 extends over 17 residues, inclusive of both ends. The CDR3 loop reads CASSLTWASGIAETQYF.

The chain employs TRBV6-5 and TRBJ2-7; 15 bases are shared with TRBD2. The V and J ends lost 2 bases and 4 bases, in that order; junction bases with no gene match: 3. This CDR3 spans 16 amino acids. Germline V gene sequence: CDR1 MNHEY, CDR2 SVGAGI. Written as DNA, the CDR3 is TGTGCCAGCAGTTACCACGGGACTAGCGGGGGGTACGAGCAGTACTTC. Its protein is CASSYHGTSGGYEQYF.

This chain's CDR3 is CASRGSLRGQYF. The CDR3 DNA follows: TGCGCCAGCAGGGGATCTTTGAGGGGGCAGTACTTC. V gene TRBV5-1 combines with J gene TRBJ2-7; the D gene could be TRBD1 or TRBD2 (5 bases each). Between the trimmed V and J ends, which lost 5 bases and 9 bases, there was a span of 15 bases. Germline V lookup: CDR1 SGHRS, CDR2 YFSETQ. This CDR3 contains 12 residues.

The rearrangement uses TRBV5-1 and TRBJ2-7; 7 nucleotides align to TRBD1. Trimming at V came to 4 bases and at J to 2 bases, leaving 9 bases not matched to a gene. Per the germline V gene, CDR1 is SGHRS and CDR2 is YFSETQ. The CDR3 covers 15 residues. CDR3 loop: CASSLRQGAPYEQYF. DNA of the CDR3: TGCGCCAGCAGCCTACGACAGGGCGCTCCCTACGAGCAGTACTTC.